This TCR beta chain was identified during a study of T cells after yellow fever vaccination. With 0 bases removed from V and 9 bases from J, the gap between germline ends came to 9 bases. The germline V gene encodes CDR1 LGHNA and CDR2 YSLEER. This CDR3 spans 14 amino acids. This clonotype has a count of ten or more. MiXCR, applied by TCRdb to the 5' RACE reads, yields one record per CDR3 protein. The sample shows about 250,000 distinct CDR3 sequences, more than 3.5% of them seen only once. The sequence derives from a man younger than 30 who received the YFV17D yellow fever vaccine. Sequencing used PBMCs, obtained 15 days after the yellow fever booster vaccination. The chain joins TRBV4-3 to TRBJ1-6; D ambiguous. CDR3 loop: CASSQDPTFSPLHF. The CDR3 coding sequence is TGCGCCAGCAGCCAAGATCCGACATTTTCACCCCTCCACTTT.